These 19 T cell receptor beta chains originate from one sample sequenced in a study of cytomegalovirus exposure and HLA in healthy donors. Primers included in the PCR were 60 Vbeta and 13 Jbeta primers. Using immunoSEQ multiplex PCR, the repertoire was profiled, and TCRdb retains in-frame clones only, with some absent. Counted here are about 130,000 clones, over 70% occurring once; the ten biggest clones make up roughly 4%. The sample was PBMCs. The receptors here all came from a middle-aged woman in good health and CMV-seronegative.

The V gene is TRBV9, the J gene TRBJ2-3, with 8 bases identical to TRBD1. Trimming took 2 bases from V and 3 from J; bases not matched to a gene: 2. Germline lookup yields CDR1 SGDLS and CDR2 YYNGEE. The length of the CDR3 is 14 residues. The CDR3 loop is CASSVTGVTDTQYF. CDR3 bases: TGTGCCAGCAGCGTGACAGGGGTAACAGATACGCAGTATTTT.

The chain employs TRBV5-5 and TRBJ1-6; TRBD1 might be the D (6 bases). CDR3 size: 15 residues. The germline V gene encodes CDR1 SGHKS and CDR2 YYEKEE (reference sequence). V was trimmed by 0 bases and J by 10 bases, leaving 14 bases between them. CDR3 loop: CASSLGGGLGSPLHF. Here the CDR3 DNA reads TGTGCCAGCAGCTTGGGCGGGGGGCTAGGGTCACCCCTCCACTTT.

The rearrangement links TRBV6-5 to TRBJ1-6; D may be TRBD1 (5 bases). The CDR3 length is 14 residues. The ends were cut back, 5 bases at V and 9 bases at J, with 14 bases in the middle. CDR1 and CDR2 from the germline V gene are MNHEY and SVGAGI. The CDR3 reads CASSLKGSGSPLHF. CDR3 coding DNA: TGTGCCAGCAGTCTCAAGGGGTCTGGTTCACCCCTCCACTTT.

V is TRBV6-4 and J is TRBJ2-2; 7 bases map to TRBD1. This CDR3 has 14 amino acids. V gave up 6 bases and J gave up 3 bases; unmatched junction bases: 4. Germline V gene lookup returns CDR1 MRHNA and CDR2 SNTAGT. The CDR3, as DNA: TGTGCCAGCAGCCCTACAGGGGACACCGGGGAGCTGTTTTTT. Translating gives CASSPTGDTGELFF.

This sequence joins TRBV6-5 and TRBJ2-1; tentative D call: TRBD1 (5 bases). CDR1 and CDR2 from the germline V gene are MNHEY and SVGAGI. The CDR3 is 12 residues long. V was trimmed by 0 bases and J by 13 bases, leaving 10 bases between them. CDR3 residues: CASSYSIGVQFF. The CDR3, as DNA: TGTGCCAGCAGTTACTCGATAGGGGTCCAGTTCTTC.

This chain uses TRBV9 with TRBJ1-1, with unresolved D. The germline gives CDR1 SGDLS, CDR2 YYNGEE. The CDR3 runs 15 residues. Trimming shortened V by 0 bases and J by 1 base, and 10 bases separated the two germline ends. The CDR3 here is CASSVGTTSNTEAFF. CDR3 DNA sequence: TGTGCCAGCAGCGTAGGAACGACTTCGAACACTGAAGCTTTCTTT.

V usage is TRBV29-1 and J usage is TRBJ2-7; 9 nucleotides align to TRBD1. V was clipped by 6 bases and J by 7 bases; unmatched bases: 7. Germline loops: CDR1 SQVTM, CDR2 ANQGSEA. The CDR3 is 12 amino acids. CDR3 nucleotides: TGCAGCGTAGGGACAGGGATGGGGGAGCAGTACTTC. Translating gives CSVGTGMGEQYF.

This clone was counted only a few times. CDR3 nucleotide sequence: TGTGCCACCGCCCGGGACAGGGGTTCACCCCTCCACTTT. This codes for CATARDRGSPLHF. The V and J genes are TRBV2 and TRBJ1-6; 10 bases fit TRBD1. The V gene's germline CDR1 is SNHLY and CDR2 FYNNEI. The CDR3 is 13 residues long. The V gene end was trimmed by 10 bases and the J gene end by 9 bases; junction bases not matched to a gene: 6.

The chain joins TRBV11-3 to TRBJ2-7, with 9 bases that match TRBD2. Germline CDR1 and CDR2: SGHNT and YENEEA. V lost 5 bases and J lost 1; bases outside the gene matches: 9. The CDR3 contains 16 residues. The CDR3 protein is CASSLGTSSRSYEQYF. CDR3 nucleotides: TGTGCCAGCAGCCTCGGGACTAGCTCTAGGTCCTACGAGCAGTACTTC.

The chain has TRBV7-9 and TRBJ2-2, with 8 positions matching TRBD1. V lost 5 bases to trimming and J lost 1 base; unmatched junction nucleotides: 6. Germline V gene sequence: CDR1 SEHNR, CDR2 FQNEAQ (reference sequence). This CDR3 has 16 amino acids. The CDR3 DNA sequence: TGTGCCAGCAGCCGGTCGGGGACAGGGAACACCGGGGAGCTGTTTTTT. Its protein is CASSRSGTGNTGELFF.

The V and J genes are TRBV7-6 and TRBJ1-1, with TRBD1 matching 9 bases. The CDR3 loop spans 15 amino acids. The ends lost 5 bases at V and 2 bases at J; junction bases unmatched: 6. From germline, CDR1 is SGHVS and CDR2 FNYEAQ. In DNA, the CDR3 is TGTGCCAGCAGCCCAAGGACAGGGGCAAACACTGAAGCTTTCTTT. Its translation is CASSPRTGANTEAFF.

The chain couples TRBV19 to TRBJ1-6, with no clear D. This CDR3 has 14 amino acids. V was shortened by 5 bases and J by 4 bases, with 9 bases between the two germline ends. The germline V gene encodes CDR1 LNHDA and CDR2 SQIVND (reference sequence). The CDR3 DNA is TGTGCCAGTAGTCCTTACCTATATAATTCACCCCTCCACTTT. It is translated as CASSPYLYNSPLHF.

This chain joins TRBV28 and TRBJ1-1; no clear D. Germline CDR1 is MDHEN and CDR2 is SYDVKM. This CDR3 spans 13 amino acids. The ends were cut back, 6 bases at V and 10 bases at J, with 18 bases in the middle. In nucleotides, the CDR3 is TGTGCCAGCAGCCCCCCGAGAGGGATTGGAGCTTTCTTT. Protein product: CASSPPRGIGAFF.

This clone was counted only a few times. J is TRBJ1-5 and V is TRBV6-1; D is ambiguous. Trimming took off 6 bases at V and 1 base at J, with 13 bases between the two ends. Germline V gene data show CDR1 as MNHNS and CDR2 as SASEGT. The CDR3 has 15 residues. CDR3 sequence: CASRALQLSNQPQHF. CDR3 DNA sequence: TGTGCCAGCAGGGCCCTGCAATTGAGCAATCAGCCCCAGCATTTT.

The CDR3 coding sequence is TGTGCCAGCAGCCCGGGACAGGGAGGGAACACCGGGGAGCTGTTTTTT. It specifies CASSPGQGGNTGELFF. The chain links TRBV5-8 to TRBJ2-2, with 9 bases matching TRBD1. The CDR3 contains 16 residues. Per germline, CDR1 SGHTS and CDR2 YDEGEE. V trimming: 4 bases; J trimming: 1 base; junction bases outside the gene matches: 5.

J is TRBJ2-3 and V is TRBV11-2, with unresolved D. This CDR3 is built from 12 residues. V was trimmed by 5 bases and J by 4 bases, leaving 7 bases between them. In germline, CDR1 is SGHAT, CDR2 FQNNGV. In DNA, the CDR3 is TGTGCCAGCAGCCCCTGGCCAGATACGCAGTATTTT. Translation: CASSPWPDTQYF.

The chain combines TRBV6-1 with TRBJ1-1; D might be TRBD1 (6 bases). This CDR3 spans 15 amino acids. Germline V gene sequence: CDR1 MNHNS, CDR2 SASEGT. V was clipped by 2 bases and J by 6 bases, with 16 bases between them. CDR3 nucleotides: TGTGCCAGCAGTGAAAGGCCGACTCCAGGGGCTGAAGCTTTCTTT. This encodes CASSERPTPGAEAFF.

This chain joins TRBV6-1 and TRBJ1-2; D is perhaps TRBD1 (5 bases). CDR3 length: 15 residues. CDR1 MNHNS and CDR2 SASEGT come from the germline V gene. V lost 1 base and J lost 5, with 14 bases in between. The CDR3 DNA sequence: TGTGCCAGCAGTGAAGATCGGGGGTTCGGATATGGCTACACCTTC. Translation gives CASSEDRGFGYGYTF.

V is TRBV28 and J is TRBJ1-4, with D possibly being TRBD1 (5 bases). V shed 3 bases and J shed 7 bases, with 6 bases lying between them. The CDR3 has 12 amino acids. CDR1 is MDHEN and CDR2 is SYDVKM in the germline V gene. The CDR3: CASSLGGEKLFF. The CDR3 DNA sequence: TGTGCCAGCAGTTTGGGGGGTGAAAAACTGTTTTTT.